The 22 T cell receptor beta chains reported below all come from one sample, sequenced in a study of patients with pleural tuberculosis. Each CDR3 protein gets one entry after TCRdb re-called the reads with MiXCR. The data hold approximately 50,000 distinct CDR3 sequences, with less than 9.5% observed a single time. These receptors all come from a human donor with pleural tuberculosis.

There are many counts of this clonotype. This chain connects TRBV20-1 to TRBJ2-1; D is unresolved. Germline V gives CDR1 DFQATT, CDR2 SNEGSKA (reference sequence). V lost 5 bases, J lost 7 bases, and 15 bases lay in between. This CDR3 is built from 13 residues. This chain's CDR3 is CSASPRVRNEQFF. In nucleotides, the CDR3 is TGCAGTGCTTCCCCCCGGGTGAGGAATGAGCAGTTCTTC.

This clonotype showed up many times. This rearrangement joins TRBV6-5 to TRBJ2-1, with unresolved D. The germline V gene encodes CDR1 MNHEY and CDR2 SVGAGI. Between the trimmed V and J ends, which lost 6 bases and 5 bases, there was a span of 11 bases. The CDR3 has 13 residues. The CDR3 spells CASRYRKDNEQFF. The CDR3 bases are TGTGCCAGCAGGTACCGAAAGGACAATGAGCAGTTCTTC.

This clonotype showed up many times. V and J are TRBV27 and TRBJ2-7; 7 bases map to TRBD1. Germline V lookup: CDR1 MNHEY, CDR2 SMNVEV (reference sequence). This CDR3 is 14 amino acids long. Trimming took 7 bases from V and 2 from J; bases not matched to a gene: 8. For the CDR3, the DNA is TGTGCCAGCATCACGGACAGGAAACCCTACGAGCAGTACGTC. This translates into CASITDRKPYEQYV.

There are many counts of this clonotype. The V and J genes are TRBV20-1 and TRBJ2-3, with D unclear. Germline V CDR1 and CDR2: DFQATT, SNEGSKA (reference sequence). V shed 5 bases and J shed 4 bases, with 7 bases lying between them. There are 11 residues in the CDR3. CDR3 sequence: CSAHSPDTQYF. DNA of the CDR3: TGCAGTGCTCATTCCCCAGATACGCAGTATTTT.

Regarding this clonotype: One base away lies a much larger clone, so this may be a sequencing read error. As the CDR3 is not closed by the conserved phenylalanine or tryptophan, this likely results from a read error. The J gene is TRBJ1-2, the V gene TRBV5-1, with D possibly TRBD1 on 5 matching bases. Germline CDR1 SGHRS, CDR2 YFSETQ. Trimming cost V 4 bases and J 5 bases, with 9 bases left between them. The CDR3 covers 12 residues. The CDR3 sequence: CASSIDSYGYTL. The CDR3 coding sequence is TGCGCCAGCAGCATTGACAGTTATGGCTACACCCTC.

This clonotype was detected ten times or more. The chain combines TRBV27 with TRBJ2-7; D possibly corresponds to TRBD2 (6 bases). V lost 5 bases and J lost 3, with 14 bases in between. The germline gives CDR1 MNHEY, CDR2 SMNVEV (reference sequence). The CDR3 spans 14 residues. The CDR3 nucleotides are TGTGCCAGCAGTCCGGGACTGTCTTACTACGAGCAGTACGTC. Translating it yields CASSPGLSYYEQYV.

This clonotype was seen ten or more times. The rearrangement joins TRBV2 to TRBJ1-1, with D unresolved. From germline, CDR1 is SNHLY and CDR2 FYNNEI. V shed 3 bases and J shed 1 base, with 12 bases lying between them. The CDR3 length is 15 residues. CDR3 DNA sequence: TGTGCCAGCAGTGATGGTGGGGTCGCGAACACTGAAGCTTTCTTT. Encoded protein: CASSDGGVANTEAFF.

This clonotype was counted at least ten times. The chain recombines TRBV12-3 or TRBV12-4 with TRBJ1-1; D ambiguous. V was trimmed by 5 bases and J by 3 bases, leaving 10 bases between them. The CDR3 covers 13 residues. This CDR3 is CASSQNGDTEAFF. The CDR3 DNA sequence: TGTGCCAGCAGTCAGAATGGCGACACTGAAGCTTTCTTT.

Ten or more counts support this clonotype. This chain's CDR3 is CASSEQGQVLYEQYF. The CDR3 bases are TGTGCCAGCAGTGAACAGGGACAGGTCCTCTACGAGCAGTACTTC. V gene TRBV6-1 combines with J gene TRBJ2-7; 8 bases align to TRBD1. V trimming: 2 bases; J trimming: 3 bases; junction bases outside the gene matches: 6. The V gene's germline CDR1 is MNHNS and CDR2 SASEGT. The CDR3 spans 15 residues.

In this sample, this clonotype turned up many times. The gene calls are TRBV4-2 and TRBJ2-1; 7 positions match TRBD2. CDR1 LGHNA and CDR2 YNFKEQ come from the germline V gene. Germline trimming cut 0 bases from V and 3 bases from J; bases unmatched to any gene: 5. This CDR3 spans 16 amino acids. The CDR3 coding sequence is TGTGCCAGCAGCCAAGAGGCGGGAGCCCTCTACAATGAGCAGTTCTTC. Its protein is CASSQEAGALYNEQFF.

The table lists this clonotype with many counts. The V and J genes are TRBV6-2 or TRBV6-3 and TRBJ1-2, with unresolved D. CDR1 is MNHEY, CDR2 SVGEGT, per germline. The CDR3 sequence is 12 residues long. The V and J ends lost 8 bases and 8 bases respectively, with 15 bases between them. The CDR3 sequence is CASSPHPGGYTF. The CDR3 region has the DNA TGTGCCAGCTCCCCCCACCCAGGAGGCTACACCTTC.

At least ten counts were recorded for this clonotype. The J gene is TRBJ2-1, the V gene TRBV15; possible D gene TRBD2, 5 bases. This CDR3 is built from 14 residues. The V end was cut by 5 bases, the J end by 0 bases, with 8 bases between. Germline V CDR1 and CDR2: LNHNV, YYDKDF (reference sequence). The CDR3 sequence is CATSPGSSYNEQFF. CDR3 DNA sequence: TGTGCCACCAGCCCGGGGAGCTCCTACAATGAGCAGTTCTTC. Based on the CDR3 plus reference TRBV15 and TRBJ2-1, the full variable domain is DAMVIQNPRYQVTQFGKPVTLSCSQTLNHNVMYWYQQKSSQAPKLLFHYYDKDFNNEADTPDNFQSRRPNTSFCFLDIRSPGLGDTAMYLCATSPGSSYNEQFFGPGTRLTVL.

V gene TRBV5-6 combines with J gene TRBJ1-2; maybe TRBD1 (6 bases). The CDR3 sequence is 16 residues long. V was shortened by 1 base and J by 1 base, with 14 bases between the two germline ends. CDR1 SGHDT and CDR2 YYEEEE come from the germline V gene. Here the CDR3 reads CASSLYSGEYNYGYTF. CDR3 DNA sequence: TGTGCCAGCAGCTTGTATTCAGGGGAATATAACTATGGCTACACCTTC.

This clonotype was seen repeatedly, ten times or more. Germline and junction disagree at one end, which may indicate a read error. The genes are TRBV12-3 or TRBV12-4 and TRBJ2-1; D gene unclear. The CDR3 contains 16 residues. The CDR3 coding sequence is TGTGCCAGTAGTTCCGTCGGGTTCGGCACTGGCAATGAGCAGTTCTTC. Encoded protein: CASSSVGFGTGNEQFF.

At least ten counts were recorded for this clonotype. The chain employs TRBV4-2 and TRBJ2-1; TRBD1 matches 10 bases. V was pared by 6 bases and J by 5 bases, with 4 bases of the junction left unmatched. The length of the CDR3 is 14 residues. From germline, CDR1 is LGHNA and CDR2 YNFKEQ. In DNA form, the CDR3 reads TGTGCCAGCAGTCCCGGACAGGGGGACAATGAGCAGTTCTTC. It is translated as CASSPGQGDNEQFF.

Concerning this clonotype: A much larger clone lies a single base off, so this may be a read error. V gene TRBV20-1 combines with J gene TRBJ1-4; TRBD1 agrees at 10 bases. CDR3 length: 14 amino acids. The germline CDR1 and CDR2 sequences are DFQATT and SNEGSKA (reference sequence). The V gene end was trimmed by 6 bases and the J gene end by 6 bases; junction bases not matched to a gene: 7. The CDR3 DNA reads TGCAGTGCCAGGACAGGGGGGTTTGATGAAAAACTGTTTTTT. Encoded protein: CSARTGGFDEKLFF.

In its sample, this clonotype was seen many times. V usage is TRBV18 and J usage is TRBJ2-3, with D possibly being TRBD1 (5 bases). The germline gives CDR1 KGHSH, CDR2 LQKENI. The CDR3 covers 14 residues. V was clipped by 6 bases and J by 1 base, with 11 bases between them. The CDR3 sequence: CASSSDRGTDTQYF. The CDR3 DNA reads TGTGCCAGCTCGTCCGACAGAGGCACAGATACGCAGTATTTT.

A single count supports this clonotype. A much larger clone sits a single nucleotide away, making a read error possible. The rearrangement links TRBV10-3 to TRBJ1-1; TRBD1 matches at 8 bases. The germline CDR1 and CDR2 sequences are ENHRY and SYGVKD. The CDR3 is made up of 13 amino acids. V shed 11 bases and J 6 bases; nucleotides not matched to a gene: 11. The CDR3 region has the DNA TGTGCCGTTTCGACAGGGGAAGTATCTGAAGCTTTCTTT. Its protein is CAVSTGEVSEAFF.

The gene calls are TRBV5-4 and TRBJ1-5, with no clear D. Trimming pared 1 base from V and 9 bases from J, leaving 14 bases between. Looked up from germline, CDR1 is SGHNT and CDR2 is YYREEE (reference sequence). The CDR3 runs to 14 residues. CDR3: CASSLFGSHRPQHF. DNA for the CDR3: TGTGCCAGCAGCTTGTTTGGTTCGCATCGGCCCCAGCATTTT. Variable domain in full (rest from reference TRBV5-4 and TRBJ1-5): ETGVTQSPTHLIKTRGQQVTLRCSSQSGHNTVSWYQQALGQGPQFIFQYYREEENGRGNFPPRFSGLQFPNYSSELNVNALELDDSALYLCASSLFGSHRPQHFGDGTRLSIL.

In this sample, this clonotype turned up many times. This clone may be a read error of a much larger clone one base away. CDR3 sequence (DNA): TGTGCCAGCAGCCCTGGTCGGACAGCTTACTATGGCTACTCCTTC. Its translation: CASSPGRTAYYGYSF. V is TRBV13 and J is TRBJ1-2, with D maybe TRBD1 (6 bases). The CDR3 sequence is 15 residues long. Germline CDR1 and CDR2: PRHDT and FYEKMQ (reference sequence).

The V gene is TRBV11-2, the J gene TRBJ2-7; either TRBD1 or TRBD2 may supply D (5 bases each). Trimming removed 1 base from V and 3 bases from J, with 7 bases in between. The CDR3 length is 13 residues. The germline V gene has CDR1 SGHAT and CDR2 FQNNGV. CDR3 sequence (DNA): TGTGCCAGCAGCTTAGGGGGGAACTACGAGCAGTACGTC. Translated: CASSLGGNYEQYV.

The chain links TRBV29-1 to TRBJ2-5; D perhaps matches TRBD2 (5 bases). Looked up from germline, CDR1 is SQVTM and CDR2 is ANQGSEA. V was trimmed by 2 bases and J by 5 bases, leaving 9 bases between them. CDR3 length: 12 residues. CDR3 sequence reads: CSVELSGETQYF. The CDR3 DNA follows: TGCAGCGTTGAACTCTCGGGGGAGACCCAGTACTTC.